These T cell receptor beta chains were read from a single sample in a study of shared clonotypes between healthy human individuals. Profiled with immunoSEQ multiplex PCR; TCRdb holds only in-frame clones, not every one. The sample lists hundreds of thousands of clones; 85% to 95% were seen once. The sequenced sample consisted of naive CD8+ T cells sorted from blood. The receptor set was obtained from a man aged 25-40 years in good health. Both conserved end residues are part of each CDR3. A D gene is named only where the DNA matches it firmly. The size entry is marked missing in some rows and otherwise reads once, few, many or a size class.

d_gene,v_gene,j_gene,abundance,CDR3aa,CDR3nt
TRBD1,TRBV6-5,TRBJ2-5,-,CASRAGGRGETQYF,TGTGCCAGCAGGGCAGGGGGCCGGGGGGAGACCCAGTACTTC
-,TRBV5-8,TRBJ2-3,-,CASSLRLVNGADTQYF,TGTGCCAGCAGCTTGCGGCTAGTTAACGGTGCAGATACGCAGTATTTT
-,TRBV7-8,TRBJ2-3,-,CASSLIRTDTQYF,TGTGCCAGCAGCCTAATCCGCACAGATACGCAGTATTTT
-,TRBV13,TRBJ2-1,-,CASSPGFNEQFF,TGTGCCAGCAGCCCCGGGTTTAATGAGCAGTTCTTC
TRBD1,TRBV28,TRBJ1-5,-,CASQGQGAVQPQHF,TGTGCCAGCCAGGGACAGGGGGCGGTTCAGCCCCAGCATTTT
-,TRBV19,TRBJ1-1,-,CASSIDGGSTEAFF,TGTGCCAGTAGTATAGATGGGGGGTCGACTGAAGCTTTCTTT
-,TRBV18,TRBJ2-3,once,CASSPSRGASTDTQYF,TGTGCCAGCTCACCTTCCCGGGGGGCGAGCACAGATACGCAGTATTTT
-,TRBV6-6,TRBJ2-3,-,CASSPNLWGSTDTQYF,TGTGCCAGCAGCCCAAACCTCTGGGGGAGCACAGATACGCAGTATTTT
-,TRBV27,TRBJ1-2,-,CASSFAGGGYGYTF,TGTGCCAGCAGTTTCGCGGGGGGCGGGTATGGCTACACCTTC
TRBD1,TRBV5-6,TRBJ2-1,-,CASSLGQGVDEQFF,TGTGCCAGCAGCTTGGGACAGGGAGTCGATGAGCAGTTCTTC
-,TRBV28,TRBJ1-5,-,CASSTGDQPQHF,TGTGCCAGCAGTACCGGGGATCAGCCCCAGCATTTT
TRBD2,TRBV29-1,TRBJ2-7,-,CSVPAGDSYEQYF,TGCAGCGTACCAGCGGGAGACTCCTACGAGCAGTACTTC
-,TRBV15,TRBJ2-5,-,CATSRDIAPYGETQYF,TGTGCCACCAGCAGAGATATAGCGCCCTATGGGGAGACCCAGTACTTC
TRBD2,TRBV27,TRBJ2-7,-,CASAAGGPYEQYF,TGTGCCAGTGCGGCGGGGGGCCCCTACGAGCAGTACTTC
-,TRBV4-1,TRBJ2-7,-,CASSFAGQNYEQYF,TGCGCCAGCAGCTTTGCGGGACAGAACTACGAGCAGTACTTC
TRBD2,TRBV5-1,TRBJ2-1,-,CASSLALGLLPSEQFF,TGCGCCAGCAGCTTGGCCTTGGGACTACTTCCTTCGGAGCAGTTCTTC
TRBD2,TRBV27,TRBJ2-2,-,CASSFFLAGGTGELFF,TGTGCCAGCAGTTTCTTCCTAGCGGGAGGAACCGGGGAGCTGTTTTTT
TRBD1,TRBV6-4,TRBJ2-3,-,CASSEGTGSTDTQYF,TGTGCCAGCAGTGAGGGGACAGGGAGCACAGATACGCAGTATTTT
-,TRBV30,TRBJ1-3,-,CAWSGDGNTIYF,TGTGCCTGGAGTGGGGATGGAAACACCATATATTTT
-,TRBV10-1,TRBJ2-7,-,CARGGGLDRSYEQYF,TGCGCCAGGGGGGGAGGCCTGGATCGGTCCTACGAGCAGTACTTC
-,TRBV2,TRBJ2-1,once,CASSEYRLLGGNEQFF,TGTGCCAGCAGTGAATACCGACTCCTCGGGGGCAATGAGCAGTTCTTC
-,TRBV10-1,TRBJ2-1,-,CASSESERFYNEQFF,TGCGCCAGCAGTGAGTCGGAGCGGTTCTACAATGAGCAGTTCTTC
TRBD1,TRBV29-1,TRBJ2-7,-,CSVAPRDSEYEQYF,TGCAGCGTGGCCCCCCGGGACAGTGAATACGAGCAGTACTTC
TRBD2,TRBV15,TRBJ2-1,once,CATSNWTSSVNEQFF,TGTGCCACCAGCAACTGGACTAGCTCGGTCAATGAGCAGTTCTTC
TRBD2,TRBV29-1,TRBJ2-1,-,CSVVGGRGNEQFF,TGCAGCGTTGTCGGCGGGAGAGGCAATGAGCAGTTCTTC
-,TRBV20-1,TRBJ2-1,-,CSARVVNEQFF,TGCAGTGCTAGAGTTGTAAATGAGCAGTTCTTC
TRBD2,TRBV28,TRBJ2-5,once,CASSSRPSSGTQETQYF,TGTGCCAGCAGTTCCCGTCCCTCTAGCGGCACCCAAGAGACCCAGTACTTC
-,TRBV27,TRBJ2-7,-,CASSSLNRGDEQYF,TGTGCCAGCAGTTCCCTTAATCGCGGTGACGAGCAGTACTTC
TRBD2,TRBV29-1,TRBJ2-3,-,CSVEGLAAYTDTQYF,TGCAGCGTTGAAGGGCTAGCGGCTTACACAGATACGCAGTATTTT
-,TRBV27,TRBJ2-2,-,CASSLSRSLGELFF,TGTGCCAGCAGTTTATCACGGAGTTTGGGGGAGCTGTTTTTT
TRBD2,TRBV2,TRBJ2-1,-,CASSEENSGAGKWSYNEQFF,TGTGCCAGCAGTGAAGAGAATAGCGGGGCTGGCAAGTGGTCCTACAATGAGCAGTTCTTC
-,TRBV7-9,TRBJ2-5,-,CASSQDRETQYF,TGTGCCAGCAGCCAAGATAGGGAGACCCAGTACTTC
TRBD1,TRBV9,TRBJ1-1,-,CASSVFDLGLQGDYRNTEAFF,TGTGCCAGCAGCGTTTTTGATCTTGGTTTGCAGGGGGATTATAGGAACACTGAAGCTTTCTTT
TRBD2,TRBV5-4,TRBJ2-3,-,CATALRTSASTDTQYF,TGTGCCACTGCACTTCGAACTAGCGCAAGCACAGATACGCAGTATTTT
-,TRBV5-4,TRBJ2-2,-,CASSWRGTGELFF,TGTGCCAGCAGCTGGAGGGGTACCGGGGAGCTGTTTTTT
-,TRBV12-5,TRBJ1-5,-,CASGQGGGQPQHF,TGTGCTAGTGGTCAGGGAGGGGGACAGCCCCAGCATTTT
-,TRBV7-6,TRBJ2-5,-,CASSLEDGGWETQYF,TGTGCCAGCAGCTTAGAAGATGGGGGATGGGAGACCCAGTACTTC
-,TRBV27,TRBJ1-5,-,CASSLGQPGNQPQHF,TGTGCCAGCAGTTTAGGTCAACCAGGGAATCAGCCCCAGCATTTT
-,TRBV9,TRBJ1-1,-,CASSGPWTIDQAFF,TGTGCCAGCAGCGGACCCTGGACAATCGACCAAGCTTTCTTT
-,TRBV18,TRBJ2-2,-,CASSRQVRVANTGELFF,TGTGCCAGCTCACGGCAAGTTAGGGTCGCGAACACCGGGGAGCTGTTTTTT
TRBD2,TRBV10-2,TRBJ2-1,-,CASSESQLAAEQFF,TGCGCCAGCAGTGAGTCGCAGCTAGCGGCAGAGCAGTTCTTC
TRBD2,TRBV27,TRBJ2-1,-,CASKKAGGSYEQFF,TGTGCCAGCAAGAAAGCGGGAGGGAGCTATGAGCAGTTCTTC
-,TRBV6-5,TRBJ1-4,-,CASSSILVRANEKLFF,TGTGCCAGCAGTTCCATTCTCGTGAGGGCTAATGAAAAACTGTTTTTT
TRBD2,TRBV7-9,TRBJ2-1,-,CASRSPPRGREVTYNEQFF,TGTGCCAGCAGATCTCCCCCTCGAGGGAGGGAAGTTACCTACAATGAGCAGTTCTTC
-,TRBV29-1,TRBJ1-2,-,CSVENLGQGGYTF,TGCAGCGTTGAAAATTTGGGGCAGGGTGGCTACACCTTC
-,TRBV27,TRBJ2-7,-,CASSLFGSYEQYF,TGTGCCAGCAGTTTATTTGGCTCCTACGAGCAGTACTTC
-,TRBV7-6,TRBJ2-1,-,CASSLSGRNEQFF,TGTGCCAGCAGCTTAAGTGGGCGCAATGAGCAGTTCTTC
TRBD1,TRBV10-3,TRBJ2-7,-,CAIRGTGDTYEQYF,TGTGCCATCAGAGGGACAGGGGATACCTACGAGCAGTACTTC
TRBD1,TRBV27,TRBJ1-2,few,CASSYGTGNYGYTF,TGTGCCAGCAGTTACGGGACAGGGAACTATGGCTACACCTTC
TRBD2,TRBV6-1,TRBJ2-1,-,CASSGTSGGAVSYNEQFF,TGTGCCAGCAGTGGGACTAGCGGGGGGGCAGTCTCCTACAATGAGCAGTTCTTC
-,TRBV5-1,TRBJ2-3,once,CASSLDSTGTDTQYF,TGCGCCAGCAGCTTGGATTCAACGGGAACAGATACGCAGTATTTT
-,TRBV5-6,TRBJ2-5,-,CASSFSRRQETQYF,TGTGCCAGCAGCTTCTCCCGCCGCCAAGAGACCCAGTACTTC
TRBD2,TRBV11-1,TRBJ2-1,-,CASSHTSGSLNEQFF,TGTGCCAGCAGCCACACTAGCGGGAGTTTAAATGAGCAGTTCTTC
TRBD1,TRBV7-9,TRBJ2-5,-,CASIDIQGQQETQYF,TGTGCCAGCATCGATATTCAGGGACAGCAAGAGACCCAGTACTTC
-,TRBV30,TRBJ2-1,-,CAWRDNEQFF,TGTGCCTGGAGAGACAATGAGCAGTTCTTC
-,TRBV7-8,TRBJ2-5,-,CASSLGSETQYF,TGTGCCAGCAGCTTGGGTAGCGAGACCCAGTACTTC
-,TRBV6-5,TRBJ2-5,-,CASSYISEQETQYF,TGTGCCAGCAGTTATATCAGCGAGCAAGAGACCCAGTACTTC
TRBD1,TRBV7-8,TRBJ2-2,-,CASSLAGQGFANTGELFF,TGTGCCAGCAGCTTAGCGGGACAGGGGTTCGCGAACACCGGGGAGCTGTTTTTT
-,TRBV11-2,TRBJ2-5,-,CASSLVSPVAEKGETQYF,TGTGCCAGCAGCTTAGTAAGCCCGGTGGCGGAGAAGGGAGAGACCCAGTACTTC